This T cell receptor (beta chain) is from a study of metastatic and nonmetastatic thyroid tumors. At the level of the study: Malignant and benign thyroid patients had repertoires compared in peripheral blood and tumor or nodule tissue.

TCRdb re-called the PCR reads via MiXCR. The repertoire holds about 35,000 clones, with roughly a fifth as singletons. This clone was observed at least ten times. There were no patients who had received any treatment before thyroid surgery. Sequences were obtained from blood. This receptor was identified in a female donor with papillary thyroid cancer or a benign thyroid nodule (not recorded which). Some clones in this sample may be carry-over from other donors' samples.

CDR3 nucleotide sequence: TGTGCCAGCAGCCAAGAAAAATTGGGGAGATCTAACTATGGCTACACCTTC. Protein: CASSQEKLGRSNYGYTF. The rearrangement uses TRBV3-1 and TRBJ1-2; D unclear. The ends were cut back, 0 bases at V and 0 bases at J, with 14 bases in the middle. CDR1 and CDR2 (germline): LGHDT, YNNKEL (reference sequence). The CDR3 has 17 residues. Full variable domain (remainder filled in from reference TRBV3-1 and TRBJ1-2): DTAVSQTPKYLVTQMGNDKSIKCEQNLGHDTMYWYKQDSKKFLKIMFSYNNKELIINETVPNRFSPKSPDKAHLNLHINSLELGDSAVYFCASSQEKLGRSNYGYTFGSGTRLTVV.